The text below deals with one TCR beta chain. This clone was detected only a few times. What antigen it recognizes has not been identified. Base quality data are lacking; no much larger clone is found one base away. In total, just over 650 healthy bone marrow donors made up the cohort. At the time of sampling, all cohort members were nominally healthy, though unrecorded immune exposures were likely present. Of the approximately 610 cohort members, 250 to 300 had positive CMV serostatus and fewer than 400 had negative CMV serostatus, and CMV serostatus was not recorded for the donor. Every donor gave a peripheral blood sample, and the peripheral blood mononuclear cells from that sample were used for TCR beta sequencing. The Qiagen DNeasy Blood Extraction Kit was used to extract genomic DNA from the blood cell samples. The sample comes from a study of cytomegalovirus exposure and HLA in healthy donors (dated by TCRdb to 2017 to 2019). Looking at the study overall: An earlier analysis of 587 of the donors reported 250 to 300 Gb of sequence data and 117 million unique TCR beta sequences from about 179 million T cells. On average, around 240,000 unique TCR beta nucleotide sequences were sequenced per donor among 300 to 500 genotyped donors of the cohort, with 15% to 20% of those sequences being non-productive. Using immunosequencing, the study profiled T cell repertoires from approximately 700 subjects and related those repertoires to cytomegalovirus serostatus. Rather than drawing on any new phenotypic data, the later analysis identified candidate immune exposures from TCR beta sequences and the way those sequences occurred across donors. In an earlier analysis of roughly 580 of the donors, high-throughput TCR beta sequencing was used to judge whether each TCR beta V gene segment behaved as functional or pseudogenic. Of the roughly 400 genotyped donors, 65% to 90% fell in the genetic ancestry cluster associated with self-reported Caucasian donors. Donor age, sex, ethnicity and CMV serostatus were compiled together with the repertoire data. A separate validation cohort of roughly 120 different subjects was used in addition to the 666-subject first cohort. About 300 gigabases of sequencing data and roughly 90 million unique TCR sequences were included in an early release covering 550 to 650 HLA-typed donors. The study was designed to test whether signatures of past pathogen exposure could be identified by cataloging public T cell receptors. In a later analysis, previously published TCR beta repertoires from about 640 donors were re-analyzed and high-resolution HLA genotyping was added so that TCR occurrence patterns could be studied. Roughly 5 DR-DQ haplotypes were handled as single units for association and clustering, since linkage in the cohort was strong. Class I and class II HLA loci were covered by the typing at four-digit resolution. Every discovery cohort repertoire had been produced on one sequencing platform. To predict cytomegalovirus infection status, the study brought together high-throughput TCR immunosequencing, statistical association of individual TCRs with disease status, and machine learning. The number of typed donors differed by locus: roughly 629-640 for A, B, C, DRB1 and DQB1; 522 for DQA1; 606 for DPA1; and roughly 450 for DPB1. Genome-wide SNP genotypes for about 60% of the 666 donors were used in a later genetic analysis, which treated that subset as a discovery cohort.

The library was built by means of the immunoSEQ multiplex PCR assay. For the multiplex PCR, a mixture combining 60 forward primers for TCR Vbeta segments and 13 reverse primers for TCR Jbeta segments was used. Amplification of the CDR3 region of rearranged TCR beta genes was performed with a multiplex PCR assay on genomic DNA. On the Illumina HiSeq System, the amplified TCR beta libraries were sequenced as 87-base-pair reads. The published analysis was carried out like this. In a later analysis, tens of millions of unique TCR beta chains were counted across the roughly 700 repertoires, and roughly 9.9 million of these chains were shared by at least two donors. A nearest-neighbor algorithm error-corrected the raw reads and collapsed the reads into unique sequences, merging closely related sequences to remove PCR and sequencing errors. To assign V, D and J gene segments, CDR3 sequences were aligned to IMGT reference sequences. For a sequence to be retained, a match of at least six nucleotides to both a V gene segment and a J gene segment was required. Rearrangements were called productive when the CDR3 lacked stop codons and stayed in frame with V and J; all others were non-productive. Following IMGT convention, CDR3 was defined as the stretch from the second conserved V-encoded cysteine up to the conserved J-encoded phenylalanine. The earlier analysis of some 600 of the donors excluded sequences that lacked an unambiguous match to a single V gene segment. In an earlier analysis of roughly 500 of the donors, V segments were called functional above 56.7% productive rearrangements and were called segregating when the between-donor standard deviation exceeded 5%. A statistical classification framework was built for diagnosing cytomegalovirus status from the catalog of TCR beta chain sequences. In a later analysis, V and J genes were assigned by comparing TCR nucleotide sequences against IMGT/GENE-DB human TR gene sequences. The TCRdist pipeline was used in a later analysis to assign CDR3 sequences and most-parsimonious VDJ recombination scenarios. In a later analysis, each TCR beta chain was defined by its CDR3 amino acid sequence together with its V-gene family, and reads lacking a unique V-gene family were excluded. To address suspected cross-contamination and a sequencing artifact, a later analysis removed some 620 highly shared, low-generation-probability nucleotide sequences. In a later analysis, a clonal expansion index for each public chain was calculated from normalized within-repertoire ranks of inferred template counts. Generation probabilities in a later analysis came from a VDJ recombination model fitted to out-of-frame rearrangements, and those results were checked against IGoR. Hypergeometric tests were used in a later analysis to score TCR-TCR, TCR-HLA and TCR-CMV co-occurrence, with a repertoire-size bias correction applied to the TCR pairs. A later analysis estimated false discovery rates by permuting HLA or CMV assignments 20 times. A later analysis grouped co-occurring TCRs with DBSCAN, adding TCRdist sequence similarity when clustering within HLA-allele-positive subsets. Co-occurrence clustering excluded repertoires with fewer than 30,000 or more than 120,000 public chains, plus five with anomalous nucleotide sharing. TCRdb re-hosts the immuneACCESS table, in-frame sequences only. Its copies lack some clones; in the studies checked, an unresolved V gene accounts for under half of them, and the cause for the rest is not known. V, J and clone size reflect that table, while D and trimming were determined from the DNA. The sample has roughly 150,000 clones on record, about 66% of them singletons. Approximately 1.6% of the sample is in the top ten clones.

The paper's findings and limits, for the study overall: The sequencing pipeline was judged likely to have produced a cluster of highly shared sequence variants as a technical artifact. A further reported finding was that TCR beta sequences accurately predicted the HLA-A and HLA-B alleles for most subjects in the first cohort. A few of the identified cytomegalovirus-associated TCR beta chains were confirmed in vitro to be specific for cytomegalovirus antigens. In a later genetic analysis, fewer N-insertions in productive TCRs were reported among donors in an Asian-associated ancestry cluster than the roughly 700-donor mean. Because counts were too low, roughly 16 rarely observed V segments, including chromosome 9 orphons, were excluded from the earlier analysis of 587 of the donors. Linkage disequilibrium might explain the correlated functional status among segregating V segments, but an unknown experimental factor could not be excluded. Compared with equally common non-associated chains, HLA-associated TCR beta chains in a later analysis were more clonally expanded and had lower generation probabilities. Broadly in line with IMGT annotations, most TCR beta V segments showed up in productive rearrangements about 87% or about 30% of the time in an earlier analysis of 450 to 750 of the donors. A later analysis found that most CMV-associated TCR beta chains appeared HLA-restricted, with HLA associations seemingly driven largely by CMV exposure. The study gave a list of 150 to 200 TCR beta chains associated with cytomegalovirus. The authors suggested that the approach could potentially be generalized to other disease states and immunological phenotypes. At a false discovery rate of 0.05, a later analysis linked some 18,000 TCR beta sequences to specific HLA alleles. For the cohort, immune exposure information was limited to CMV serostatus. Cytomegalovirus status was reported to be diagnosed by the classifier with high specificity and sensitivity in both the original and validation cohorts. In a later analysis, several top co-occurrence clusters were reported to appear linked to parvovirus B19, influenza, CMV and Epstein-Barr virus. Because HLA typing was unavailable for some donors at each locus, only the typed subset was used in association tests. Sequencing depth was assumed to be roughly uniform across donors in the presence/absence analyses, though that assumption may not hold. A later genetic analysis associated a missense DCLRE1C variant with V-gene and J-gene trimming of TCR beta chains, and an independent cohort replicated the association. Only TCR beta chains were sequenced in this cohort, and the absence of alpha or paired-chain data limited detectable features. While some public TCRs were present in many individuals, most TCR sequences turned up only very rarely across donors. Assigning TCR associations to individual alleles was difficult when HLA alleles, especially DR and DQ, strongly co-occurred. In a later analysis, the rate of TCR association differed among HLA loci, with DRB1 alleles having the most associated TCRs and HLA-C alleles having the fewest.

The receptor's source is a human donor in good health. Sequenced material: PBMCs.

The base sequence is TGTGCCAGCAGCGTAGACGAGGGAGGCTACACCTTC. This yields the protein CASSVDEGGYTF. The chain is made from TRBV9 and TRBJ1-2; the D gene remains uncertain. CDR1 is given as SGDLS and CDR2 as YYNGEE, both from the germline V gene. Trimming at the junction amounts to 0 bases on V and 8 bases on J, and the germline ends lie 8 bases apart. The CDR3 starts with the cysteine, ends with the phenylalanine, and has 12 residues. Of all the DNA, just the CDR3 is kept, 36 bases in frame from base 1. The full variable domain, completed from the reference TRBV9 and TRBJ1-2 proteins outside the CDR3, reads DSGVTQTPKHLITATGQRVTLRCSPRSGDLSVYWYQQSLDQGLQFLIQYYNGEERAKGNILERFSAQQFPDLHSELNLSSLELGDSALYFCASSVDEGGYTFGSGTRLTVV.